These 19 T cell receptor beta chains share one sample of origin, sequenced in a study of shared clonotypes between healthy human individuals. TCRdb's copy holds only in-frame clones and misses some; the assay was immunoSEQ multiplex PCR. The repertoire holds about 2.4 million clones, with 80% to 95% as singletons. Material: naive CD4+ T cells from PBMCs. Subset here: CD45RA+ positively selected. The receptors derive from a man aged 18 to 30 in good health. Some clones in this sample may be carry-over from other donors' samples.

This clone was detected only once. This chain links TRBV2 with TRBJ2-7, with 8 bases fitting TRBD1. The CDR3 is 14 residues long. Germline values: CDR1 SNHLY, CDR2 FYNNEI. V dropped 7 bases and J dropped 5; count of bases not matched to a gene: 10. The CDR3 DNA sequence: TGTGCCAGCAATTACGCAGGGGGCGGAGACGAGCAGTACTTC. Protein product: CASNYAGGGDEQYF. Combining the CDR3 with reference TRBV2 and TRBJ2-7 gives the whole variable domain EPEVTQTPSHQVTQMGQEVILRCVPISNHLYFYWYRQILGQKVEFLVSFYNNEISEKSEIFDDQFSVERPDGSNFTLKIRSTKLEDSAMYFCASNYAGGGDEQYFGPGTRLTVT.

The count of this clone is one. J is TRBJ2-7 and V is TRBV19, with D tentatively TRBD1 (6 bases). Germline V gene lookup returns CDR1 LNHDA and CDR2 SQIVND (reference sequence). V lost 3 bases, J lost 6 bases, and 9 bases lay in between. The CDR3 spans 12 residues. For the CDR3, the DNA is TGTGCCAGTAGTATGGGGGCGGGCGAGCAGTACTTC. Its protein is CASSMGAGEQYF.

J is TRBJ2-5 and V is TRBV6-6; a weak D match, TRBD2 (5 bases). V dropped 6 bases and J dropped 6 bases, with 17 bases sitting between them. Germline V gene data show CDR1 as MNHNY and CDR2 as SVGAGI (reference sequence). The length of the CDR3 is 14 residues. This chain's CDR3 is CASRTGSRGQTQYF. CDR3 DNA sequence: TGTGCCAGCAGGACGGGGTCTCGCGGTCAGACCCAGTACTTC.

The chain couples TRBV27 to TRBJ2-1; TRBD2 is a possible D gene (10 bases). V lost 6 bases, J lost 0 bases, and 27 bases lay in between. The CDR3 sequence is 20 residues long. Germline CDR1 is MNHEY and CDR2 is SMNVEV (reference sequence). The chain's CDR3 is CASRARGQGLATSSYNEQFF. The CDR3 DNA follows: TGTGCCAGCAGAGCAAGGGGACAGGGACTAGCGACGAGCTCCTACAATGAGCAGTTCTTC.

This chain connects TRBV29-1 to TRBJ1-1; 8 bases fit TRBD1. Germline CDR1 reads SQVTM; CDR2 reads ANQGSEA. V lost 6 bases and J lost 5; bases outside the gene matches: 14. The CDR3 runs 15 residues. The CDR3 sequence: CSVTYQGAKGTEAFF. The CDR3 bases are TGCAGCGTGACCTACCAGGGGGCCAAGGGAACTGAAGCTTTCTTT. Full variable domain (remainder filled in from reference TRBV29-1 and TRBJ1-1): SAVISQKPSRDICQRGTSLTIQCQVDSQVTMMFWYRQQPGQSLTLIATANQGSEATYESGFVIDKFPISRPNLTFSTLTVSNMSPEDSSIYLCSVTYQGAKGTEAFFGQGTRLTVV.

The genes are TRBV7-3 and TRBJ2-3, with TRBD2 matching over 7 bases. Germline lookup yields CDR1 SGHTA and CDR2 FQGTGA. V was clipped by 3 bases and J by 7 bases; unmatched bases: 10. The CDR3 is made up of 15 amino acids. CDR3 nucleotides: TGTGCCAGCAGCTTCAGTCGGGGGGTCGGAAATACGCAGTATTTT. Its translation is CASSFSRGVGNTQYF. The entire variable domain, with the rest obtained from reference TRBV7-3 and TRBJ2-3, is as follows: GAGVSQTPSNKVTEKGKYVELRCDPISGHTALYWYRQSLGQGPEFLIYFQGTGAADDSGLPNDRFFAVRPEGSVSTLKIQRTERGDSAVYLCASSFSRGVGNTQYFGPGTRLTVL.

This sequence joins TRBV28 and TRBJ2-7; 10 positions agree with TRBD1. Germline V gives CDR1 MDHEN, CDR2 SYDVKM. The V and J ends lost 8 bases and 7 bases, in that order; junction bases with no gene match: 17. The CDR3 is 16 amino acids. CDR3 coding DNA: TGTGCCAGCTACGCCCGGACAGGGGGAAGGCGGGGAGAGCAGTACTTC. It codes for CASYARTGGRRGEQYF.

This clone has only a few counts. The rearrangement uses TRBV9 and TRBJ1-1, with D uncertain. V gave up 5 bases and J gave up 0 bases, with 8 bases separating them. This CDR3 contains 13 residues. CDR1 and CDR2 from the germline V gene are SGDLS and YYNGEE. In DNA, the CDR3 is TGTGCCAGCAGTGAAACTGTGAACACTGAAGCTTTCTTT. This gives the protein CASSETVNTEAFF.

The chain is built from TRBV19 and TRBJ2-5, with D maybe TRBD2 (6 bases). Germline-derived CDR1 and CDR2 are LNHDA and SQIVND (reference sequence). CDR3 length equals 14 residues. The V and J ends lost 5 bases and 5 bases respectively, with 15 bases between them. CDR3 protein: CASSLTGTGETQYF. The DNA for the CDR3 is TGTGCCAGTAGTCTAACCGGGACTGGGGAGACCCAGTACTTC. The full variable domain, completed using reference TRBV19 and TRBJ2-5, is DGGITQSPKYLFRKEGQNVTLSCEQNLNHDAMYWYRQDPGQGLRLIYYSQIVNDFQKGDIAEGYSVSREKKESFPLTVTSAQKNPTAFYLCASSLTGTGETQYFGPGTRLLVL.

DNA for the CDR3: TGTGCCAGCAGTGGAAGGGGGAACATTCAGTACTTC. This gives the protein CASSGRGNIQYF. This sequence joins TRBV6-9 and TRBJ2-4, with D possibly TRBD1 on 6 matching bases. Between the trimmed V and J ends, which lost 5 bases and 7 bases, there was a span of 9 bases. The germline CDR1 and CDR2 sequences are MNHGY and SVAAGI. CDR3 length equals 12 residues.

The J gene is TRBJ2-7, the V gene TRBV10-3; tentative D call: TRBD1 (6 bases). V was cut by 2 bases and J by 2 bases, with 13 bases left in between. CDR1 and CDR2 from the germline V gene are ENHRY and SYGVKD. The CDR3 extends over 15 amino acids. CDR3 residues: CAISEGGNGAYEQYF. DNA of the CDR3: TGTGCCATCAGTGAGGGGGGCAACGGGGCCTACGAGCAGTACTTC.

In regard to this clone: This specimen includes other DNA sequences encoding the same CDR3. The chain combines TRBV6-1 with TRBJ1-2; unclear D gene. Germline CDR1 is MNHNS and CDR2 is SASEGT. V was pared by 0 bases and J by 4 bases, with 3 bases between. The CDR3 has 12 residues. This chain's CDR3 is CASSEALYGYTF. CDR3 nucleotides: TGTGCCAGCAGTGAAGCCCTCTATGGCTACACCTTC.

This rearrangement joins TRBV5-1 to TRBJ2-3; unclear D gene. The CDR3 totals 13 residues. Germline CDR1 reads SGHRS; CDR2 reads YFSETQ. The V end lost 4 bases, the J end lost 1 base, and 7 bases lay between the germline ends. CDR3 bases: TGCGCCAGCAGCGACCGACGCACAGATACGCAGTATTTT. Protein: CASSDRRTDTQYF.

V usage is TRBV29-1 and J usage is TRBJ1-4, with unresolved D. The V end was cut by 7 bases, the J end by 10 bases, with 16 bases between. This CDR3 is built from 12 residues. The germline V gene has CDR1 SQVTM and CDR2 ANQGSEA. CDR3 nucleotide sequence: TGCAGCGCCGGAGCCCAATATGGAAAACTGTTTTTT. Amino acid sequence: CSAGAQYGKLFF.

This rearrangement joins TRBV5-1 to TRBJ2-1; TRBD1 aligns across 10 bases. The trim removed 3 bases at V and 8 bases at J, leaving 8 bases unmatched. CDR1 and CDR2 from the germline V gene are SGHRS and YFSETQ. The CDR3 runs to 15 residues. The DNA of the CDR3 is TGCGCCAGCAGCTCGGGGGACAGGGGTCCCGATGAGCAGTTCTTC. Translation gives CASSSGDRGPDEQFF. Using reference TRBV5-1 and TRBJ2-1 for the parts outside the CDR3, the full variable domain is KAGVTQTPRYLIKTRGQQVTLSCSPISGHRSVSWYQQTPGQGLQFLFEYFSETQRNKGNFPGRFSGRQFSNSRSEMNVSTLELGDSALYLCASSSGDRGPDEQFFGPGTRLTVL.

The J gene is TRBJ2-2, the V gene TRBV19, with 8 nucleotides matching TRBD2. The CDR3 extends over 14 amino acids. The V and J ends lost 8 bases and 4 bases, in that order; junction bases with no gene match: 6. CDR1 LNHDA and CDR2 SQIVND come from the germline V gene (reference sequence). This CDR3 reads CASHGGAGTGELFF. CDR3 nucleotide sequence: TGTGCCAGTCACGGGGGGGCGGGCACCGGGGAGCTGTTTTTT.

This chain connects TRBV27 to TRBJ2-6; D gene uncertain. Germline lookup yields CDR1 MNHEY and CDR2 SMNVEV (reference sequence). The ends were cut back, 4 bases at V and 1 base at J, with 8 bases in the middle. The CDR3 spans 15 residues. CDR3 sequence (DNA): TGTGCCAGCAGTTCCGTTGGATCTGGGGCCAACGTCCTGACTTTC. It translates to CASSSVGSGANVLTF.

As DNA, the CDR3 is TGTGCCAGCATCCCTTTTGAAAAACTGTTTTTT. Its translation: CASIPFEKLFF. V gene TRBV6-4 combines with J gene TRBJ1-4; no reliable D call. Germline CDR1 is MRHNA and CDR2 is SNTAGT. The CDR3 runs 11 residues. Deletions cut 7 bases from V and 7 bases from J, with 7 bases between.

Comment on this clone: Other DNA sequences in this specimen translate into the identical CDR3. This rearrangement joins TRBV28 to TRBJ1-2, with 7 nucleotides matching TRBD1. Germline V CDR1 and CDR2: MDHEN, SYDVKM. The CDR3 runs to 14 residues. The J segment lost 2 bases and the V segment lost 5 bases, leaving 5 bases of the junction unmatched. The CDR3 sequence: CASSPGTVNYGYTF. Written as DNA, the CDR3 is TGTGCCAGCAGTCCCGGGACAGTAAACTATGGCTACACCTTC.